This passage covers 20 T cell receptor beta chains from one sample sequenced in a study of blood T cell repertoires in COVID-19. Sequencing was performed with immunoSEQ multiplex PCR; in TCRdb, only in-frame clones are kept and a portion is missing. Of 100,000 or so clones detected, roughly 76% appear once; the ten largest clones hold roughly 9.4%. Material for sequencing was peripheral blood. These receptors all stem from a woman in her seventies with acute or convalescent COVID-19.

The chain couples TRBV5-1 to TRBJ1-6, with D possibly matching TRBD1 (5 bases). Trimming removed 7 bases at V and 5 bases at J, with 13 bases between. This CDR3 is built from 14 residues. Germline values: CDR1 SGHRS, CDR2 YFSETQ. Written as DNA, the CDR3 is TGCGCCAGCTGCCGTGGGGGGGATAATTCACCCCTCCACTTT. It encodes CASCRGGDNSPLHF.

This clone has only a few counts. The rearrangement uses TRBV6-5 and TRBJ1-6; D is ambiguous. The germline V and J ends were trimmed by 4 bases and 6 bases, with 4 bases remaining between them. The CDR3 spans 12 residues. CDR1 and CDR2 from the germline V gene are MNHEY and SVGAGI. The CDR3 loop reads CASSSVNSPLHF. The CDR3 DNA reads TGTGCCAGCAGTTCGGTTAATTCACCCCTCCACTTT.

The J gene is TRBJ1-6, the V gene TRBV2, with a possible D match to TRBD1 (6 bases). V lost 7 bases to trimming and J lost 9 bases, with 16 bases between them. The germline V gene encodes CDR1 SNHLY and CDR2 FYNNEI. This CDR3 has 14 residues. The CDR3 DNA sequence: TGTGCCAGCAATCCCCAGGGGAGGGTTTCACCCCTCCACTTT. This sequence encodes CASNPQGRVSPLHF.

The chain carries TRBV27 and TRBJ2-7, with TRBD2 identical over 7 bases. J was trimmed by 2 bases and V by 3 bases; bases with no gene match: 7. Germline lookup yields CDR1 MNHEY and CDR2 SMNVEV (reference sequence). The CDR3 totals 15 residues. CDR3 protein: CASSLASGGPYEQYF. The DNA of the CDR3 is TGTGCCAGCAGTTTGGCTAGCGGAGGTCCCTACGAGCAGTACTTC.

The rearrangement uses TRBV19 and TRBJ2-3; tentative D call: TRBD2 (5 bases). The CDR3 sequence is 14 residues long. CDR1 and CDR2 from the germline V gene are LNHDA and SQIVND (reference sequence). V was pared by 1 base and J by 3 bases, with 8 bases between. This CDR3 is CASSIVGSTDTQYF. CDR3 coding DNA: TGTGCCAGTAGTATAGTGGGGAGTACAGATACGCAGTATTTT.

V gene TRBV2 combines with J gene TRBJ2-2, with a weak D call TRBD1 (7 bases). The germline CDR1 and CDR2 sequences are SNHLY and FYNNEI. The CDR3 is made up of 14 amino acids. Between the trimmed V and J ends, which lost 8 bases and 0 bases, there was a span of 10 bases. The CDR3 is CASGGTANTGELFF. In nucleotides, the CDR3 is TGTGCCAGCGGGGGGACAGCGAACACCGGGGAGCTGTTTTTT.

The chain employs TRBV28 and TRBJ2-5, with 10 bases matching TRBD1. V dropped 2 bases and J dropped 4; count of bases not matched to a gene: 1. Germline V lookup: CDR1 MDHEN, CDR2 SYDVKM. The CDR3 length is 14 residues. CDR3 bases: TGTGCCAGCAGTTTAAGGACAGGGGGAGAGACCCAGTACTTC. Its translation is CASSLRTGGETQYF.

V and J are TRBV20-1 and TRBJ1-1; D remains unclear. CDR1 DFQATT and CDR2 SNEGSKA come from the germline V gene (reference sequence). This CDR3 is 11 amino acids long. Trimming took 6 bases from V and 6 from J, leaving 11 bases between them. The CDR3 here is CSARPLAEAFF. CDR3 bases: TGCAGTGCGAGACCCCTCGCTGAAGCTTTCTTT.

The V gene is TRBV7-8, the J gene TRBJ2-7; TRBD2 matches 9 bases. Germline CDR1 SGHVS, CDR2 FQNEAQ. The trim removed 2 bases at V and 1 base at J, leaving 3 bases unmatched. This CDR3 has 15 amino acids. The CDR3 protein is CASSLISGRSYEQYF. For the CDR3, the DNA is TGTGCCAGCAGCTTAATTAGCGGGAGATCCTACGAGCAGTACTTC.

This sequence joins TRBV6-4 and TRBJ1-1, with a tentative D call TRBD1 (6 bases). The CDR3 covers 18 residues. V dropped 8 bases and J dropped 0 bases, with 25 bases sitting between them. CDR1 and CDR2 from the germline V gene are MRHNA and SNTAGT. Here the CDR3 DNA reads TGTGCCAGCCTACAGGGTAAGGCCTCCGAACTAATGAACACTGAAGCTTTCTTT. Its protein product is CASLQGKASELMNTEAFF.

This chain joins TRBV19 and TRBJ1-4; 7 bases map to TRBD1. The CDR3 spans 15 residues. CDR1 LNHDA and CDR2 SQIVND come from the germline V gene (reference sequence). Trimming took 5 bases from V and 5 from J; bases not matched to a gene: 8. The CDR3 region is CASSRESGQNEKLFF. In DNA, the CDR3 is TGTGCCAGTAGTCGGGAGTCGGGACAGAATGAAAAACTGTTTTTT.

This clone was picked up many times. The genes are TRBV27 and TRBJ1-2; 8 bases match TRBD1. The CDR3 is 16 residues long. Germline-derived CDR1 and CDR2 are MNHEY and SMNVEV (reference sequence). The V segment lost 5 bases and the J segment 0 bases; nucleotides outside the gene matches: 8. The CDR3, as DNA: TGTGCCAGCAGTCACAGACAGGGGAAAGCTAACTATGGCTACACCTTC. Residues: CASSHRQGKANYGYTF.

The chain combines TRBV6-5 with TRBJ1-2; D remains ambiguous. Germline-derived CDR1 and CDR2 are MNHEY and SVGAGI. The CDR3 extends over 13 amino acids. V dropped 4 bases and J dropped 3 bases, with 9 bases sitting between them. The CDR3 sequence: CASSWARHYGYTF. The CDR3 DNA is TGTGCCAGCAGTTGGGCCCGCCACTATGGCTACACCTTC.

This clone occurred once. This chain links TRBV6-1 with TRBJ1-2, with D possibly being TRBD1 (6 bases). Germline lookup yields CDR1 MNHNS and CDR2 SASEGT. The V and J ends lost 0 bases and 4 bases respectively, with 12 bases between them. CDR3 size: 15 residues. The CDR3 nucleotides are TGTGCCAGCAGTGAAGCTGGTGGGGGCGCCTATGGCTACACCTTC. It is translated as CASSEAGGGAYGYTF.

The rearrangement links TRBV5-1 to TRBJ2-1; no clear D gene. This CDR3 spans 13 amino acids. CDR1 and CDR2 from the germline V gene are SGHRS and YFSETQ. The V end was cut by 0 bases, the J end by 6 bases, with 7 bases between. The CDR3 sequence: CASSLGLGNEQFF. The CDR3, as DNA: TGCGCCAGCAGCTTGGGGCTAGGCAATGAGCAGTTCTTC.

The chain has TRBV6-6 and TRBJ2-3, with 12 nucleotides matching TRBD2. J lost 4 bases, V lost 5 bases, and 10 bases had no gene match. Germline V gene sequence: CDR1 MNHNY, CDR2 SVGAGI (reference sequence). The CDR3 loop spans 17 amino acids. The CDR3 bases are TGTGCCAGCAGTCAGACGTCTAGCGGGGGGGCAGCAGATACGCAGTATTTT. It is translated as CASSQTSSGGAADTQYF.

The V call is TRBV24-1, the J call TRBJ1-2; D may be TRBD1 (6 bases). Trimming stripped 11 bases from V and 3 bases from J, with 15 bases between. The CDR3 runs to 13 residues. The V gene's germline CDR1 is KGHDR and CDR2 SFDVKD. The CDR3, as DNA: TGTGCCAACCTACAGGGAGTCGACTATGGCTACACCTTC. It translates to CANLQGVDYGYTF.

This chain uses TRBV30 with TRBJ1-2, with TRBD1 matching over 8 bases. Germline CDR1 and CDR2: GTSNPN and SVGIG (reference sequence). The V segment lost 0 bases and the J segment 2 bases; nucleotides outside the gene matches: 11. This CDR3 region has 17 residues. The CDR3 nucleotides read TGTGCCTGGAGTGTAGGCCCTTACAGGGGGAAGAACTATGGCTACACCTTC. Its protein is CAWSVGPYRGKNYGYTF.

This CDR3 reads CASSYSSFGGFF. The CDR3 DNA sequence: TGTGCCAGCAGTTACTCGAGCTTTGGCGGGTTTTTT. This chain joins TRBV6-2 or TRBV6-3 and TRBJ1-4; D gene unclear. Per the germline V gene, CDR1 is MNHEY and CDR2 is SVGEGT. The V end lost 0 bases, the J end lost 16 bases, and 12 bases lay between the germline ends. CDR3 length: 12 residues.

The chain joins TRBV6-5 to TRBJ1-6; 9 bases match TRBD1. Trimming removed 8 bases from V and 10 bases from J; junction bases left unmatched: 9. The CDR3 sequence is 14 residues long. Germline V gene data show CDR1 as MNHEY and CDR2 as SVGAGI. This CDR3 reads CASQTGGEGSPLHF. The CDR3, as DNA: TGTGCCAGCCAGACAGGGGGAGAAGGATCACCCCTCCACTTT.